Following are 22 T cell receptor beta chains from one sample sequenced in a study of blood T cell repertoires in COVID-19. TCRdb's table, derived via immunoSEQ multiplex PCR, lists solely in-frame clones and lacks some. The sample includes roughly 270,000 clones, around 85% of them seen just once. Sequencing was carried out using PBMCs or T cells enriched from blood (not recorded which). These receptors all come from a woman aged 45 to 65 who had recovered from COVID-19.

Only one count was recorded for this clone. The chain links TRBV15 to TRBJ2-2; a possible D gene is TRBD2 (5 bases). The V gene's germline CDR1 is LNHNV and CDR2 YYDKDF (reference sequence). Trimming took 0 bases from V and 7 from J, leaving 12 bases between them. CDR3 length: 15 residues. The DNA of the CDR3 is TGTGCCACCAGCAGAGACGTATCGGGAAACGGGGAGCTGTTTTTT. The encoded protein is CATSRDVSGNGELFF.

The chain has TRBV6-5 and TRBJ2-7; 7 bases map to TRBD2. The CDR3 is 15 residues long. The junction had 10 bases not matched to a gene; V was cut back by 6 bases and J by 2 bases. Germline-derived CDR1 and CDR2 are MNHEY and SVGAGI. The CDR3 sequence is CASSRERGGTYEQYF. The CDR3 bases are TGTGCCAGCAGCCGGGAGAGGGGAGGGACCTACGAGCAGTACTTC.

This chain joins TRBV3-1 (or the pseudogene TRBV3-2) and TRBJ1-1; D might be TRBD1 (6 bases). Deletions cut 0 bases from V and 6 bases from J, with 14 bases between. The V gene's germline CDR1 is LGHDT and CDR2 YNNKEL (reference sequence). The CDR3 sequence is 15 residues long. CDR3 nucleotides: TGTGCCAGCAGCCAAGAAAATTGGGGGGGCCCTGAAGCTTTCTTT. The encoded protein is CASSQENWGGPEAFF.

The chain has TRBV3-1 (or the pseudogene TRBV3-2) and TRBJ1-6; a possible D gene is TRBD1 (5 bases). V lost 6 bases, J lost 7 bases, and 16 bases lay in between. Germline CDR1 is LGHDT and CDR2 is YNNKEL (reference sequence). This CDR3 has 15 residues. For the CDR3, the DNA is TGTGCCAGCAGACCCGTTGTGGGGGGAAATTCACCCCTCCACTTT. Translated: CASRPVVGGNSPLHF.

This chain joins TRBV14 and TRBJ2-2; 9 nucleotides align to TRBD1. J was trimmed by 4 bases and V by 4 bases; bases with no gene match: 7. This CDR3 comprises 16 residues. CDR1 is SGHDN, CDR2 FVKESK, per germline. Here the CDR3 DNA reads TGTGCCAGCAGCCGACTAGGGGACAGGGCCACCGGGGAGCTGTTTTTT. Protein sequence: CASSRLGDRATGELFF.

This clone was counted a single time. The chain joins TRBV18 to TRBJ1-5; D is unresolved. CDR1 is KGHSH, CDR2 LQKENI, per germline. CDR3 length equals 17 residues. Between the trimmed V and J ends, which lost 4 bases and 0 bases, there was a span of 16 bases. DNA for the CDR3: TGTGCCAGCTCACGCATCCCCAAGCCTAATAGCAATCAGCCCCAGCATTTT. Encoded protein: CASSRIPKPNSNQPQHF.

This chain connects TRBV28 to TRBJ1-2, with D perhaps TRBD1 (6 bases). Germline V gene sequence: CDR1 MDHEN, CDR2 SYDVKM. Trimming stripped 8 bases from V and 4 bases from J, with 14 bases between. This CDR3 comprises 13 residues. Written as DNA, the CDR3 is TGTGCCAGCCAACGATGGGGGCTCTATGGCTACACCTTC. As protein: CASQRWGLYGYTF.

J is TRBJ1-4 and V is TRBV21-1; TRBD1 is the table's D call and was not checked against the DNA. TRBV21-1 has pseudogene status. The CDR3 extends over 19 amino acids. In nucleotides, the CDR3 is TGTGCCAGCAGCAAACTCCGGGACAGGGGGCTCGCAACTAATGAAAAACTGTTTTTT. This codes for CASSKLRDRGLATNEKLFF.

This sequence joins TRBV6-2 or TRBV6-3 and TRBJ2-1; TRBD2 is a possible D gene (8 bases). The CDR3 has 19 amino acids. From germline, CDR1 is MNHEY and CDR2 SVGEGT. V lost 0 bases and J 8 bases, leaving 26 bases between the germline ends. CDR3 region: CASSYSLGKTGGGRDEQFF. CDR3 sequence (DNA): TGTGCCAGCAGTTACTCACTCGGGAAGACGGGAGGGGGCCGGGATGAGCAGTTCTTC.

This clone came up once. The chain uses TRBV10-1 and TRBJ1-1; tentative D call: TRBD1 (5 bases). CDR1 and CDR2 (germline): WNHNN, SYGVQD (reference sequence). CDR3 length: 15 residues. The V gene lost 4 bases and the J gene lost 0 bases, with 12 bases spanning the gap. The CDR3, as DNA: TGCGCCAGCAGTGCCGACGGGGGGATGAACACTGAAGCTTTCTTT. Encoded protein: CASSADGGMNTEAFF.

This clone appeared once. The V and J genes are TRBV20-1 and TRBJ2-1, with no clear D. This CDR3 is built from 15 residues. Per germline, CDR1 DFQATT and CDR2 SNEGSKA (reference sequence). V was pared by 5 bases and J by 5 bases, with 19 bases between. For the CDR3, the DNA is TGCAGTGCTGGTGCGGTGGGCAGTCCAAACAATGAGCAGTTCTTC. Encoded protein: CSAGAVGSPNNEQFF.

J is TRBJ2-3 and V is TRBV27, with 9 bases aligning to TRBD2. The CDR3 runs to 17 residues. The V gene's germline CDR1 is MNHEY and CDR2 SMNVEV (reference sequence). J gave up 2 bases and V 4 bases, and 10 bases lay outside the gene matches. The CDR3 nucleotides read TGTGCCAGCAGTTCTCTATTTTCTAGCGGGGTCACAGATACGCAGTATTTT. Translation: CASSSLFSSGVTDTQYF.

The chain carries TRBV10-1 and TRBJ2-4, with 8 nucleotides matching TRBD1. The CDR3 runs 14 residues. V shed 6 bases, J shed 8 bases, and the junction held 9 bases outside the gene matches. CDR1 WNHNN and CDR2 SYGVQD come from the germline V gene (reference sequence). The CDR3 DNA reads TGCGCCAGCAGGGACAGGGACTTATCGGACATTCAGTACTTC. The encoded protein is CASRDRDLSDIQYF.

A remark on this clone: One junction end does not reproduce the germline sequence, and a read error may be involved. The chain employs TRBV5-1 and TRBJ2-7; D unclear. Germline CDR1 is SGHRS and CDR2 is YFSETQ. This CDR3 spans 13 amino acids. DNA of the CDR3: TGCGCCAGCAGCGATCCCGGGTCGCCCTTTCGGATCTTC. This encodes CASSDPGSPFRIF.

The chain recombines TRBV7-2 with TRBJ2-1; 15 positions agree with TRBD2. This CDR3 is built from 15 residues. Trimming took 4 bases from V and 7 from J; bases not matched to a gene: 2. In germline, CDR1 is SGHTA, CDR2 FQGNSA. The CDR3 region has the DNA TGTGCCAGCAGCTCAGGACTAGCGGGGGGGAATGAGCAGTTCTTC. It translates to CASSSGLAGGNEQFF.

This clone occurred once. The genes are TRBV5-4 and TRBJ1-5, with 10 bases aligning to TRBD1. Trimming cost V 4 bases and J 5 bases; bases outside gene matches: 3. This CDR3 has 14 amino acids. The germline V gene has CDR1 SGHNT and CDR2 YYREEE (reference sequence). The DNA for the CDR3 is TGTGCCAGCAGCCCGGACAGGGGGTATCAGCCCCAGCATTTT. It is translated as CASSPDRGYQPQHF.

The rearrangement joins TRBV10-3 to TRBJ1-1; a possible D gene is TRBD1 (5 bases). Germline CDR1 ENHRY, CDR2 SYGVKD. V was clipped by 11 bases and J by 7 bases, with 17 bases between them. The CDR3 runs 12 residues. CDR3 sequence (DNA): TGTGCCGTTGGAGGGGTTTTGAATGAAGCTTTCTTT. Its protein product is CAVGGVLNEAFF.

The chain employs TRBV5-5 and TRBJ1-1; a possible D gene is TRBD1 (6 bases). Trimming shortened V by 3 bases and J by 5 bases, and 11 bases separated the two germline ends. CDR1 and CDR2 (germline): SGHKS, YYEKEE (reference sequence). There are 13 residues in the CDR3. CDR3 region: CASSSAGVTEAFF. As DNA, the CDR3 is TGTGCCAGCAGCTCAGCAGGGGTTACTGAAGCTTTCTTT.

The gene calls are TRBV7-6 and TRBJ2-1; 8 bases are a match to TRBD2. V shed 4 bases and J 2 bases; nucleotides not matched to a gene: 7. The CDR3 is 16 residues long. From germline, CDR1 is SGHVS and CDR2 FNYEAQ. This CDR3 reads CASSSARAGAYNEQFF. The CDR3 bases are TGTGCCAGCAGCTCCGCCAGAGCGGGGGCCTACAATGAGCAGTTCTTC.

This clone showed up just a few times. The chain has TRBV28 and TRBJ1-5, with TRBD1 as a possible D gene (5 bases). Germline V gives CDR1 MDHEN, CDR2 SYDVKM. V lost 1 base and J 5 bases, leaving 9 bases between the germline ends. The CDR3 contains 14 residues. CDR3: CASSLSRVDQPQHF. In DNA form, the CDR3 reads TGTGCCAGCAGTTTATCCAGGGTCGATCAGCCCCAGCATTTT.

The chain couples TRBV7-2 to TRBJ1-1; 7 bases map to TRBD1. Trimming at V came to 6 bases and at J to 1 base, leaving 5 bases not matched to a gene. This CDR3 region has 14 residues. In germline, CDR1 is SGHTA, CDR2 FQGNSA. The chain's CDR3 is CASSQTGANTEAFF. CDR3 in DNA: TGTGCCAGCAGTCAAACAGGGGCGAACACTGAAGCTTTCTTT.

This clone was counted a few times. This chain joins TRBV30 and TRBJ1-1; TRBD1 agrees at 7 bases. Germline V gives CDR1 GTSNPN, CDR2 SVGIG (reference sequence). V shed 7 bases and J 1 base; nucleotides not matched to a gene: 6. CDR3 length: 13 amino acids. This CDR3 reads CAYQRQGNTEAFF. The CDR3, as DNA: TGTGCCTACCAGCGACAGGGGAACACTGAAGCTTTCTTT.